The entry below describes one T cell receptor (beta chain). Its antigen is as yet unknown. Expansion of antigen-specific CD4+ T cells with viral peptide pools was carried out by the ViraFEST assay before sequencing. Cultured cells yielded isolated CD4+ T cells after around 10 days. Prior SARS-CoV-2 infection was absent in the vaccine recipients, as shown by negative nucleocapsid antibodies. On both days 3 and 7, half of the culture medium was replaced with IL-2 medium. Clones were read by immunoSEQ multiplex PCR, and TCRdb kept only the in-frame ones, dropping some. The sample has around 60,000 clones, roughly 76% seen once. The data were taken from a study of vaccination effects on CD4 cells after COVID-19. The study, taken as a whole, reports: Clones of infection and vaccine origin contracted markedly late after vaccination.

The material sequenced was CD4+ T cells from PBMCs cultured with HCoV-NL63 spike peptides, taken before COVID-19 vaccination. This TCR was sampled from a human donor who received a COVID-19 vaccine.

CDR3 in amino acids: CASSLAQSTGDTQYF. The CDR3 region has the DNA TGTGCCAGCAGCTTGGCCCAATCCACGGGGGATACGCAGTATTTT. The chain carries TRBV5-4 and TRBJ2-3; D might be TRBD2 (5 bases). Trimming took off 0 bases at V and 6 bases at J, with 14 bases between the two ends. Germline V lookup: CDR1 SGHNT, CDR2 YYREEE (reference sequence). The CDR3 is made up of 15 amino acids.